This T cell receptor beta chain was sequenced for a study of regulatory T cells (dated by TCRdb to the late 2010s). A note on the overall study: Between CD3G-deficient patients and healthy controls, the study compared T-cell receptor beta repertoires in sorted regulatory T cells, conventional CD4+ T cells and CD8+ T cells. Broad study findings and their caveats: Patient repertoires showed restricted unique TRB V-J pairs and skewed V and J gene usage, most marked in regulatory T cells. Conventional CD4+ T cells from CD3G-deficient patients were enriched for hydrophobic residues at CDR3 positions 6 and 7, suggesting more self-reactive specificities.

The multiplex PCR relied on 52 forward TRBV primers and 13 reverse TRBJ primers, and amplification bias was corrected through assay-based and computational methods. Within the immunoSEQ assay, multiplex PCR amplified rearranged TRB loci from genomic DNA. TRB amplicons were sequenced on an Illumina HiSeq platform. The authors' analysis ran thus. Raw sequences were error-filtered and aligned to reference gene sequences by custom algorithms and were subsequently analyzed with the immunoSEQ online tools. Frequencies of productive and nonproductive TRB rearrangements were assessed among unique sequences as well as among total sequences. The likelihood of self-reactivity was estimated by examining two features, hydrophobicity and amino acid composition, of TRB CDR3 positions 6 and 7. Prism software was used to run t tests, Mann-Whitney tests or two-way ANOVA for comparisons between groups. TCRdb retrieved this table from immuneACCESS and kept in-frame rearrangements only. Not all clones are present; in checked studies, unresolved V genes account for under half, and no reason is known for the remainder. The V and J calls and clone size come from that table; D and trimming were worked out from the DNA. For this sample there are some 15,000 clones; roughly 88% appear just once. In total, the top ten clones hold about 8% of the sample.

Every CD3G-deficient patient showed evidence of autoimmunity, and the autoimmunity was more severe in two of the patients. At the time of testing, the patients were between 2 and 39 years old, and their CD4+ and CD8+ T cells had reduced naive proportions and increased memory proportions. CD4+ cells were FACS-sorted into CD25-high CD127-low regulatory T cells and CD25-low CD127-high conventional CD4+ T cells. The patient group comprised over 5 individuals with CD3G deficiency. Patient samples and clinical data were obtained from an international physician network spanning the United States, Europe and Asia. Peripheral blood mononuclear cells were isolated by Ficoll density separation. From the cysteine through the phenylalanine, the CDR3 covers 15 amino acids. Only the CDR3 portion is preserved as DNA: 45 bases, with reading frame beginning at the first base. Via the germline V gene (reference sequence), CDR1 is LNHDA and CDR2 SQIVND.

To note about this clone: What this receptor recognizes is not known. At one end the junction does not follow the germline gene, possibly because of a read error.

This TCR came from a person aged 25-39 years with CD3G deficiency. The rearranged chain carries TRBV19 and TRBJ1-1; 8 central bases correspond to TRBD1. The material sequenced was conventional CD4+ T cells sorted from blood. The DNA sequence is TGTGCCAGTAGTACCCGGACAGGGCTACTCACTCAAGCTTTCTTT. Protein translation: CASSTRTGLLTQAFF.